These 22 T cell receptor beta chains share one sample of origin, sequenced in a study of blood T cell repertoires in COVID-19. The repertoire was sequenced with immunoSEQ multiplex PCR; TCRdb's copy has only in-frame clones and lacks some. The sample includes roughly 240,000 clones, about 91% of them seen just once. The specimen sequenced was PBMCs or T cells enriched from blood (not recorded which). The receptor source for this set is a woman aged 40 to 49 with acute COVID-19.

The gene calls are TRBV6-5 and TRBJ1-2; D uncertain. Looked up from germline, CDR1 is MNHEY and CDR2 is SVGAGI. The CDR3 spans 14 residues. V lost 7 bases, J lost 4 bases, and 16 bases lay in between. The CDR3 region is CASNLRGLFYGYTF. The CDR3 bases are TGTGCCAGCAATCTACGCGGCCTTTTCTATGGCTACACCTTC.

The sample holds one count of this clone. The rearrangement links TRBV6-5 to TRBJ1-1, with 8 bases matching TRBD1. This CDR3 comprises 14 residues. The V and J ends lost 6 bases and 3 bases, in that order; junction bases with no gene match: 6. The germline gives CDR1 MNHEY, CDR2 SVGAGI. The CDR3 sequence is CASSPGGAHTEAFF. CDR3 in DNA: TGTGCCAGCAGCCCAGGGGGCGCCCACACTGAAGCTTTCTTT.

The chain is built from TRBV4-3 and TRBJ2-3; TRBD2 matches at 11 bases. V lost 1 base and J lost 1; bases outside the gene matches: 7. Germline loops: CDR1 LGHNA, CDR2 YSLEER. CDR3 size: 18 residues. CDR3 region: CASSQVAGGMAGTDTQYF. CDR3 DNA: TGCGCCAGCAGCCAAGTAGCGGGGGGGATGGCGGGCACAGATACGCAGTATTTT.

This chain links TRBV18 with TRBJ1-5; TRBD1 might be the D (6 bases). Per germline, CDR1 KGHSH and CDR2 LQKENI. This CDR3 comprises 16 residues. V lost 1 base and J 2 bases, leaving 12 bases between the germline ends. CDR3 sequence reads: CASSPRAQGGNQPQHF. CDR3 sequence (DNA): TGTGCCAGCTCACCACGGGCACAGGGAGGCAATCAGCCCCAGCATTTT.

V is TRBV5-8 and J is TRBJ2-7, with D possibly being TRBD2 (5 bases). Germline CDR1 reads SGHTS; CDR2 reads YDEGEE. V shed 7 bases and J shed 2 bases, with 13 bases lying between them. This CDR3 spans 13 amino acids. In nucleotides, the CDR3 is TGTGCCAGCCGCCGGACTGGCACCTACGAGCAGTACGTC. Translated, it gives CASRRTGTYEQYV.

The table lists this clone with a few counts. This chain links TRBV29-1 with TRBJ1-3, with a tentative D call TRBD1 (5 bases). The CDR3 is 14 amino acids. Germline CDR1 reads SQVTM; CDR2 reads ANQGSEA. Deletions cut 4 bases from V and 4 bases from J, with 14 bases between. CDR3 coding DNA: TGCAGCGTTGGATTTGCAGGGTCAGGAAACACCATATATTTT. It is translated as CSVGFAGSGNTIYF. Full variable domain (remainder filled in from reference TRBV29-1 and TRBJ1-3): SAVISQKPSRDICQRGTSLTIQCQVDSQVTMMFWYRQQPGQSLTLIATANQGSEATYESGFVIDKFPISRPNLTFSTLTVSNMSPEDSSIYLCSVGFAGSGNTIYFGEGSWLTVV.

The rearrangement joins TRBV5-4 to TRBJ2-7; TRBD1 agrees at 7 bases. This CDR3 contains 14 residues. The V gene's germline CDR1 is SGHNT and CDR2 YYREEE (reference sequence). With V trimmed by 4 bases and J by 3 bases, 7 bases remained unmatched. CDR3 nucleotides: TGTGCCAGCAGCCTGGGACAGTCAGTCTACGAGCAGTACTTC. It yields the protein CASSLGQSVYEQYF.

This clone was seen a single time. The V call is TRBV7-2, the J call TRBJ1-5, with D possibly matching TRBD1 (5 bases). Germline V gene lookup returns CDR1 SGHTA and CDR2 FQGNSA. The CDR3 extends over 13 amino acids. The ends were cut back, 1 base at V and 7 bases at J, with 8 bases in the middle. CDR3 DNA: TGTGCCAGCAGCTTAGAGGGGTGGCAGCCCCAGCATTTT. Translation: CASSLEGWQPQHF.

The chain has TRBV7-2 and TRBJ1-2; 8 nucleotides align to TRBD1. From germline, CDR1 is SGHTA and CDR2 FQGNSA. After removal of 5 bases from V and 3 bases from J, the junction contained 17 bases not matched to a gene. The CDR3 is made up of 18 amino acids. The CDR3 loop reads CASSTPPGQGGSDYGYTF. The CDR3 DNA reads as TGTGCCAGCAGCACCCCCCCCGGACAGGGCGGATCTGACTATGGCTACACCTTC.

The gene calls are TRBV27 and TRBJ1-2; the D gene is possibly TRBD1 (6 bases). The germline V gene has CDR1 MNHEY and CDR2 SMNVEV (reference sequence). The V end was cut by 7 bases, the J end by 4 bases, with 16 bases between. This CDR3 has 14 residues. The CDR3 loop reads CASTRGGGGYGYTF. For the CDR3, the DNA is TGTGCCAGCACCCGAGGGGGAGGGGGCTATGGCTACACCTTC.

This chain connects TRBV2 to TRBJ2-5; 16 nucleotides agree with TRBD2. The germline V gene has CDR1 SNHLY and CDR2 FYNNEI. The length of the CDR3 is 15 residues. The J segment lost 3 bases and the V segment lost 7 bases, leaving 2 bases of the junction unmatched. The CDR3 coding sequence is TGTGCCAGCAAGGGGACTAGCGGGGGGGAAGAGACCCAGTACTTC. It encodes CASKGTSGGEETQYF.

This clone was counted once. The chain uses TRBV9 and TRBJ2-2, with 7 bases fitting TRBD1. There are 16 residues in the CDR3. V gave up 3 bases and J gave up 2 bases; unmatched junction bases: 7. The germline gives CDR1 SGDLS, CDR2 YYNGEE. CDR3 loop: CASSDPGGINTGELFF. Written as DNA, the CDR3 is TGTGCCAGCAGCGATCCAGGGGGAATTAACACCGGGGAGCTGTTTTTT.

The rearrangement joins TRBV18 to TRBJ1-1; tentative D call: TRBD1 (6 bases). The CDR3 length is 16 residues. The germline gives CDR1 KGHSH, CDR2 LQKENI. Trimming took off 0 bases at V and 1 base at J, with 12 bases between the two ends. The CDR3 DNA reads TGTGCCAGCTCACCACCTGTCAACAGGGAGAACACTGAAGCTTTCTTT. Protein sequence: CASSPPVNRENTEAFF.

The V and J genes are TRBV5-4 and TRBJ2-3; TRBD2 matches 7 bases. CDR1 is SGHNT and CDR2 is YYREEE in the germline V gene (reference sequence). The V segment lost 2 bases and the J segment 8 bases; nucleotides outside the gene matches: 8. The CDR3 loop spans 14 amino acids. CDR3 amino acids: CASSFGGSSATQYF. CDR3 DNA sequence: TGTGCCAGCAGCTTCGGGGGGTCGTCAGCTACGCAGTATTTT.

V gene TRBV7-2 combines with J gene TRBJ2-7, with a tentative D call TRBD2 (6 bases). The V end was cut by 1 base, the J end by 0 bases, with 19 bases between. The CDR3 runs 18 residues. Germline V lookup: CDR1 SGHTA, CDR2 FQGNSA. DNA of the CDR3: TGTGCCAGCAGCTTAGTTGGAGGGAACCGCAGGAGCTCCTACGAGCAGTACTTC. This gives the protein CASSLVGGNRRSSYEQYF.

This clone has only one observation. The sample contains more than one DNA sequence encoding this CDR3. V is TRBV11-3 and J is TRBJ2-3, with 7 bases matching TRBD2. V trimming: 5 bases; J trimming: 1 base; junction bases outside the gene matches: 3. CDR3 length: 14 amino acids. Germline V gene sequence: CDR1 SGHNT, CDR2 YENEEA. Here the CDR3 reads CASSPTSGTDTQYF. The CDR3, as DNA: TGTGCCAGCAGCCCAACTAGCGGCACAGATACGCAGTATTTT.

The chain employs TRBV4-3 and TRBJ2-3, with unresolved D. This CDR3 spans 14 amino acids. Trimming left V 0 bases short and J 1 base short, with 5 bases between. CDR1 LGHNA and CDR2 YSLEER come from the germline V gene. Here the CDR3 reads CASSQEARTDTQYF. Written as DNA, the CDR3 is TGCGCCAGCAGCCAAGAAGCCCGCACAGATACGCAGTATTTT.

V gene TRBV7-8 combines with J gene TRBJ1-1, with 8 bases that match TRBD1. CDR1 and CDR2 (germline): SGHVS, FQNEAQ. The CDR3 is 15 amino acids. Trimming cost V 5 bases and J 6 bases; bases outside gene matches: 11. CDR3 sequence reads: CASSPIRETGAEAFF. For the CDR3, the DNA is TGTGCCAGCAGCCCAATTAGGGAGACAGGGGCTGAAGCTTTCTTT.

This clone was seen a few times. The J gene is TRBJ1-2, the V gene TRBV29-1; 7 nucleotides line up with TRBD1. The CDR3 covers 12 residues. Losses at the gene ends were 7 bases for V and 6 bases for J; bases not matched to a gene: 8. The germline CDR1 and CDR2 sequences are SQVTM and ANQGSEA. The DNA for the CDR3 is TGCAGCGATAACAGGGGTCGAGATGGCTACACCTTC. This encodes CSDNRGRDGYTF.

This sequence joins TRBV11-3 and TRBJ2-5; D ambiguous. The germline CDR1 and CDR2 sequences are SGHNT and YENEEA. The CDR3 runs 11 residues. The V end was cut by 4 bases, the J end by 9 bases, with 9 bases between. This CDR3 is CASSSGFPQYF. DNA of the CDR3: TGTGCCAGCAGCTCCGGTTTTCCCCAGTACTTC.

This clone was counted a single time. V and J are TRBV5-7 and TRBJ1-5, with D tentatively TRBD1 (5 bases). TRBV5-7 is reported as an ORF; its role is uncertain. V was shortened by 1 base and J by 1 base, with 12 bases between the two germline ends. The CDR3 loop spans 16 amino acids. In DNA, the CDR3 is TGTGCCAGCAGCTTGAATAGGGGATTAAGCAATCAGCCCCAGCATTTT. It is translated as CASSLNRGLSNQPQHF.

CDR3 coding DNA: TGTGCCAGCAGTTACGGTGGACTAGCGGGAGCGGGGTCCTACAATGAGCAGTTCTTC. Translating it yields CASSYGGLAGAGSYNEQFF. The J gene is TRBJ2-1, the V gene TRBV6-2 or TRBV6-3, with TRBD2 identical over 13 bases. This CDR3 comprises 19 residues. CDR1 and CDR2 (germline): MNHEY, SVGEGT. Losses at the gene ends were 2 bases for V and 1 base for J; bases not matched to a gene: 8.